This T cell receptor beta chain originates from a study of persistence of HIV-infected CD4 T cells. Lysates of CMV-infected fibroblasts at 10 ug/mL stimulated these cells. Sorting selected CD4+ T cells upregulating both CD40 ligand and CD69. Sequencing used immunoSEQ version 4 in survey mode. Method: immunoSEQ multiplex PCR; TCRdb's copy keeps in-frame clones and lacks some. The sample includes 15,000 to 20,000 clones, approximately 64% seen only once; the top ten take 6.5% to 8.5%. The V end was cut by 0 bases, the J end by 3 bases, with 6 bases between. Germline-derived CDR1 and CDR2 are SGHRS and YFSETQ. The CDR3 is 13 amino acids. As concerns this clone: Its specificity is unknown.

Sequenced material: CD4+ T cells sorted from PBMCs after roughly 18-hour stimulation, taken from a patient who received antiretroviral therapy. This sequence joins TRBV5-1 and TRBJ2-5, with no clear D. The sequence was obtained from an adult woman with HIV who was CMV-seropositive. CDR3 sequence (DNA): TGCGCCAGCAGCTTGGCCGGCAAAGAGACCCAGTACTTC. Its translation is CASSLAGKETQYF.